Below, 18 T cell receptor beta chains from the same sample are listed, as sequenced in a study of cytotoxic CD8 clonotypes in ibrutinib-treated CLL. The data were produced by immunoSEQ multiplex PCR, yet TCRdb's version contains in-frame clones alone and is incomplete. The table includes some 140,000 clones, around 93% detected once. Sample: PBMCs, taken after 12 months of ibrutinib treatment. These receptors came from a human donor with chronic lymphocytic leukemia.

The CDR3 here is CATARGLAGTDTQYF. The CDR3 DNA reads TGTGCCACGGCCCGGGGACTAGCGGGAACAGATACGCAGTATTTT. The rearrangement joins TRBV15 to TRBJ2-3; 13 bases match TRBD2. There are 15 residues in the CDR3. Unmatched junction bases numbered 6, after V lost 9 bases and J lost 3 bases. Germline V gene lookup returns CDR1 LNHNV and CDR2 YYDKDF (reference sequence).

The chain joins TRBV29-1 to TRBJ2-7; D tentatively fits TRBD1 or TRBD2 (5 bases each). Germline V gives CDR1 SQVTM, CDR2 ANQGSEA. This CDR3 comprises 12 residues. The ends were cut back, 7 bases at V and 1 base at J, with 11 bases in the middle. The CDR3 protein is CSGRTPSYEQYF. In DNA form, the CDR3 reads TGCAGCGGGAGGACACCTTCCTACGAGCAGTACTTC.

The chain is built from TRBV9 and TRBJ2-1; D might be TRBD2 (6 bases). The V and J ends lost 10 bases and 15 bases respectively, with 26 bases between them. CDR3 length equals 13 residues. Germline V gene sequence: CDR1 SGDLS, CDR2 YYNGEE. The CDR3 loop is CAGNDTSPYLRFF. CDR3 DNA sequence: TGTGCCGGAAATGATACTAGCCCTTACTTGCGGTTCTTC.

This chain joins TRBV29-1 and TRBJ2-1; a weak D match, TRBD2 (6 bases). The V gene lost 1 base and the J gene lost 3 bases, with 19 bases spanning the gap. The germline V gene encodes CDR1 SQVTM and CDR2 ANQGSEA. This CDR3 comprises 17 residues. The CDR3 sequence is CSVEGVAAGASYNEQFF. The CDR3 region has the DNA TGCAGCGTTGAAGGCGTAGCGGCCGGAGCCAGCTACAATGAGCAGTTCTTC.

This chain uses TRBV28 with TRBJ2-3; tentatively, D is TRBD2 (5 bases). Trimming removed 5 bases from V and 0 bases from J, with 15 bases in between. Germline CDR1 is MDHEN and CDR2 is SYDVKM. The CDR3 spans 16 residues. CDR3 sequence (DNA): TGTGCCAGCAGTACCCCGGGAAAGAAAAGCACAGATACGCAGTATTTT. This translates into CASSTPGKKSTDTQYF.

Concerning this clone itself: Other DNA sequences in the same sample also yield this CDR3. CDR3 protein: CASSLGQGGTNVLTF. CDR3 nucleotide sequence: TGTGCCAGCAGCTTAGGACAGGGAGGCACCAACGTCCTGACTTTC. V is TRBV7-8 and J is TRBJ2-6, with D tentatively TRBD1 (7 bases). V lost 1 base to trimming and J lost 8 bases, with 12 bases between them. Germline assignment: CDR1 SGHVS and CDR2 FQNEAQ. The CDR3 runs 15 residues.

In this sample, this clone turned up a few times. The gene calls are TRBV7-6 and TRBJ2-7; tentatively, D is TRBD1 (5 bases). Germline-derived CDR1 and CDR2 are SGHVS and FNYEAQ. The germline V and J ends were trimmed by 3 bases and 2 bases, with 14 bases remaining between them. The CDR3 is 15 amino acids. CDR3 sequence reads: CASSFQSDSTYEQYF. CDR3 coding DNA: TGTGCCAGCAGCTTCCAGAGTGACAGTACCTACGAGCAGTACTTC.

CDR3: CASKASGSGEQYF. CDR3 DNA sequence: TGTGCCAGCAAAGCTAGCGGGAGCGGCGAGCAGTACTTC. The J gene is TRBJ2-7, the V gene TRBV28; 10 nucleotides agree with TRBD2. J gave up 6 bases and V 7 bases, and 6 bases lay outside the gene matches. Per germline, CDR1 MDHEN and CDR2 SYDVKM. The CDR3 is made up of 13 amino acids.

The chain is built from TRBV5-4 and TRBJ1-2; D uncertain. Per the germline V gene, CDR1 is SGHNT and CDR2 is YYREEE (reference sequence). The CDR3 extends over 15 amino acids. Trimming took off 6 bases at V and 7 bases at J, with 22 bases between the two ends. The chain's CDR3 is CASTMWTTAPAGYTF. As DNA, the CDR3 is TGTGCCAGCACCATGTGGACTACCGCGCCGGCTGGCTACACCTTC. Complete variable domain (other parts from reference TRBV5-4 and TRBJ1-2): ETGVTQSPTHLIKTRGQQVTLRCSSQSGHNTVSWYQQALGQGPQFIFQYYREEENGRGNFPPRFSGLQFPNYSSELNVNALELDDSALYLCASTMWTTAPAGYTFGSGTRLTVV.

The CDR3, as DNA: TGTGCCAGCAGTACCCCCCGGGGGGGAGTTCAGCCCCAGCATTTT. Translation gives CASSTPRGGVQPQHF. The chain is built from TRBV28 and TRBJ1-5; possibly TRBD1 for D (5 bases). The V and J ends lost 5 bases and 6 bases respectively, with 17 bases between them. CDR1 and CDR2 from the germline V gene are MDHEN and SYDVKM. This CDR3 spans 15 amino acids.

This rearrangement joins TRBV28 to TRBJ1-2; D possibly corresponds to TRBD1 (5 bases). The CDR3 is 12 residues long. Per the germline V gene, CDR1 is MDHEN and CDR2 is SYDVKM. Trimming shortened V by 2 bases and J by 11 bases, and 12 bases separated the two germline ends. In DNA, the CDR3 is TGTGCCAGCAGTTTAGACGGGGGATTGTACACCTTC. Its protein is CASSLDGGLYTF.

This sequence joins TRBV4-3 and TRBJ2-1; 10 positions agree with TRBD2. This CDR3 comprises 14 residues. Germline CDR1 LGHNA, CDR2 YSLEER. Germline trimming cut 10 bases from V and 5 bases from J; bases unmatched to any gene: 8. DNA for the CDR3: TGCGCCAACTTGGGACTAGCGAACAACAATGAGCAGTTCTTC. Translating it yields CANLGLANNNEQFF.

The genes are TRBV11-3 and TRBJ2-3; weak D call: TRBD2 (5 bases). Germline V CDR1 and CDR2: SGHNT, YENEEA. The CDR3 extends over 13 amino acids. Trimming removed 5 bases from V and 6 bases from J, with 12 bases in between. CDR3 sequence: CASSPARGDTQYF. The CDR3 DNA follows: TGTGCCAGCAGCCCAGCGCGAGGGGATACGCAGTATTTT.

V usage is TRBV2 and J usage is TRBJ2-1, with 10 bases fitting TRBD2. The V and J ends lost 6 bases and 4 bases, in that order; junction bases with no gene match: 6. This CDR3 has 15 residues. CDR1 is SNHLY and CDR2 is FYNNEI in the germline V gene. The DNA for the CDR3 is TGTGCCAGCAGACCCGGGACTAGCGAATACAATGAGCAGTTCTTC. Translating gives CASRPGTSEYNEQFF.

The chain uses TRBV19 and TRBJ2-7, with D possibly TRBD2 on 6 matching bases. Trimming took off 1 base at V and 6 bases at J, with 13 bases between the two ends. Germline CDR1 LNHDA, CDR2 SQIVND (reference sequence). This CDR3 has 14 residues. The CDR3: CASSIVGGIGEQYF. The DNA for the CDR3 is TGTGCCAGTAGTATAGTGGGAGGTATAGGCGAGCAGTACTTC.

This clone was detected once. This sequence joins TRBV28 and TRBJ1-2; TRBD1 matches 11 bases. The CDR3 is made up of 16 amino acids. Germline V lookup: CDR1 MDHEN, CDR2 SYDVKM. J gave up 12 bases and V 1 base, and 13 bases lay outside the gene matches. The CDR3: CASSLSIPGTGGINTF. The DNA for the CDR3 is TGTGCCAGCAGTTTATCGATACCCGGGACAGGGGGTATAAACACCTTC.

The CDR3 loop is CASSEWAGGFTGELFF. The CDR3 coding sequence is TGCGCCAGCAGTGAATGGGCAGGGGGCTTCACCGGGGAGCTGTTTTTT. The chain joins TRBV10-2 to TRBJ2-2, with TRBD1 matching 8 bases. After removal of 3 bases from V and 4 bases from J, the junction contained 7 bases not matched to a gene. This CDR3 region has 16 residues. Germline-derived CDR1 and CDR2 are WSHSY and SAAADI.

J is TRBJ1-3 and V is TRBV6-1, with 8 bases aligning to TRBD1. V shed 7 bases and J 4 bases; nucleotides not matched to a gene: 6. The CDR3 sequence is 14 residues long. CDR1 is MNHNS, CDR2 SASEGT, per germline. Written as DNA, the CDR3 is TGTGCCAGCATAGCGACAGGGGAGGGAAACACCATATATTTT. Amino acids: CASIATGEGNTIYF.